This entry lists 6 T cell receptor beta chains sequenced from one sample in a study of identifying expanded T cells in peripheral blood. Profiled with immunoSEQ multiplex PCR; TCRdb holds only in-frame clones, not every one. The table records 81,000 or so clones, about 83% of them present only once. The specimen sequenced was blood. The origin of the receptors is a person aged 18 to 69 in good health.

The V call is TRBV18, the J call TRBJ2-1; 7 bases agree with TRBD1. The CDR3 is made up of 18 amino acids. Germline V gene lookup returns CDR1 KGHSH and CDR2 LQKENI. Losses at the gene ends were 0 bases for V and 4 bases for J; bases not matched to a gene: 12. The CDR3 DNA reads TGTGCCAGCTCACCACCAAACAGGGGAGAACACCCATACAATGAGCAGTTCTTC. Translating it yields CASSPPNRGEHPYNEQFF.

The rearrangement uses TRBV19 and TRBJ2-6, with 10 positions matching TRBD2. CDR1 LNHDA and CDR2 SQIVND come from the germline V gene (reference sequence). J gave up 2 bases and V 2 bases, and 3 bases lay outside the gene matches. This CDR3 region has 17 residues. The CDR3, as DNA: TGTGCCAGTAGTATATCGAGCGGGAGGGCTGGGGCCAACGTCCTGACTTTC. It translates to CASSISSGRAGANVLTF.

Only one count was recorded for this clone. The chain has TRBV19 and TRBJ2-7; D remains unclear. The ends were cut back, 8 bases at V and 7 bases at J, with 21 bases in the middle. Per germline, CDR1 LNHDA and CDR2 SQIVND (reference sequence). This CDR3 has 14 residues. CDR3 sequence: CASSPLREIEEQYF. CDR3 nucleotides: TGTGCCAGTTCGCCCCTAAGGGAAATTGAAGAGCAGTACTTC.

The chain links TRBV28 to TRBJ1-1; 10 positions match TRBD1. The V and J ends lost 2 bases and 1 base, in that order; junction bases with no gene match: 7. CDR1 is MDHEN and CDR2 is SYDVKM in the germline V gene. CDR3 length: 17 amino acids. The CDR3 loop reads CASSLDPRDRGNTEAFF. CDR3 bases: TGTGCCAGCAGTTTAGACCCCCGGGACAGGGGGAACACTGAAGCTTTCTTT.

DNA of the CDR3: TGTGCCAGCTCACCACCTAACCGGGACATTTACACCGGGGAGCTGTTTTTT. Residues: CASSPPNRDIYTGELFF. The rearrangement joins TRBV18 to TRBJ2-2, with a weak D call TRBD1 (6 bases). Germline V gene lookup returns CDR1 KGHSH and CDR2 LQKENI. Trimming shortened V by 0 bases and J by 3 bases, and 14 bases separated the two germline ends. The CDR3 runs 17 residues.

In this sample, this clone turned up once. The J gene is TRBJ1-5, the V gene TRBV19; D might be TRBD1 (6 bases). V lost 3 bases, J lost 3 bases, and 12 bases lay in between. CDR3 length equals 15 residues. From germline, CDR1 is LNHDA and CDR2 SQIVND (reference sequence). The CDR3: CASSIRGTDNQPQHF. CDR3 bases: TGTGCCAGTAGTATCAGGGGTACGGACAATCAGCCCCAGCATTTT.